Listed here is a single TCR beta chain. V shed 3 bases, J shed 0 bases, and the junction held 6 bases outside the gene matches. Germline V gene lookup returns CDR1 KGHDR and CDR2 SFDVKD. The CDR3 has 17 residues. These data are taken from a study of blood T cell repertoires in COVID-19. The cohort comprised adults aged about 18 to 100 years residing in about two dozen US areas. The study assigned cohorts using participant-reported clinical history. Donors in Cohort 3 who had recovered were those with two negative PCRs, healthcare professional clearance, or resolution of their symptoms. Assay used: immunoSEQ multiplex PCR; TCRdb lists only in-frame clones, some missing. This sample has hundreds of thousands of clones, with 90% found just once.

The chain has TRBV24-1 and TRBJ2-1; 8 nucleotides match TRBD2. The sequencing sample was made of PBMCs or T cells enriched from blood (not recorded which). The clonotype comes from a man under 40 who had recovered from COVID-19. CDR3: CATSDRGTRGSYNEQFF. The CDR3 region has the DNA TGTGCCACCAGTGATAGAGGGACTAGGGGCTCCTACAATGAGCAGTTCTTC.